This TCR beta chain emerged from a study of cytomegalovirus exposure and HLA in healthy donors. For the study at large: The same platform used for the 666 first-cohort repertoires was also used for the approximately 120 validation repertoires, as a later analysis reported.

On this clone: Its antigen is not known.

This table comes from immunoSEQ multiplex PCR, and its TCRdb copy is limited to in-frame clones, with some not included. The table lists 95,000 to 150,000 clones, approximately 95% of them singletons. Study outcomes and limitations: Researchers counted around 170 TCR beta chains as cytomegalovirus-associated.

Sequenced input: PBMCs. This TCR came from a young man in good health and CMV-seronegative.

The CDR3 bases are TGTGCCAGCAGGCGGCAGGGGTACAATGAGCAGTTCTTC. Translation gives CASRRQGYNEQFF. V usage is TRBV6-5 and J usage is TRBJ2-1; TRBD1 is a possible D gene (6 bases). In germline, CDR1 is MNHEY, CDR2 SVGAGI. With 6 bases removed from V and 4 bases from J, the gap between germline ends came to 10 bases. The CDR3 has 13 residues.